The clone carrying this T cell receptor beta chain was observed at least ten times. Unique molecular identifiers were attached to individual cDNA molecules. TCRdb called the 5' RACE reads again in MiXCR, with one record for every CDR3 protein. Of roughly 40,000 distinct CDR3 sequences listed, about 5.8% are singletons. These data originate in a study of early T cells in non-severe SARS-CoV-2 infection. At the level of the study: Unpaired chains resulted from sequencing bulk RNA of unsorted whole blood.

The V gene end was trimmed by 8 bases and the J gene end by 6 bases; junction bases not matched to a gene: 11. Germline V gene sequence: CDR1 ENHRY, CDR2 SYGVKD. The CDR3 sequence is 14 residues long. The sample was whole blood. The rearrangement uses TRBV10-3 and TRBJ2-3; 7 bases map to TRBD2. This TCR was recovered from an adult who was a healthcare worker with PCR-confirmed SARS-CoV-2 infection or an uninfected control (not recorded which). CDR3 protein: CAIVGGGPADTQYF. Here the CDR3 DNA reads TGTGCCATCGTCGGGGGAGGGCCAGCCGATACGCAGTATTTT.